These 18 T cell receptor beta chains share one sample of origin, sequenced in a study of CD8+CD57+ T cells in acquired aplastic anemia. Patients picked for sequencing had shown CD8+CD57+ cell expansion detected by flow cytometry. Profiling of TCR beta VDJ combinations and CDR3 sequences used genomic DNA as template. TCRdb analysed the reads with MiXCR anew, one entry per CDR3 protein. The table lists approximately 200,000 distinct CDR3 sequences, around 50% of them singletons. Sequencing used sorted CD4+, CD8+, or CD8+CD57+ T cells (not recorded which) from PBMCs. The source is a human donor with aplastic anemia.

The chain uses TRBV11-2 and TRBJ2-5, with TRBD2 matching over 14 bases. V gave up 9 bases and J gave up 4 bases; unmatched junction bases: 4. The germline V gene has CDR1 SGHAT and CDR2 FQNNGV. CDR3 size: 14 residues. CDR3 loop: CASGLAGGGETQYF. The DNA of the CDR3 is TGTGCCAGTGGACTAGCGGGGGGTGGAGAGACCCAGTACTTC.

This clonotype has a count of ten or more. The gene calls are TRBV2 and TRBJ1-3; 8 bases fit TRBD1. In germline, CDR1 is SNHLY, CDR2 FYNNEI. Trimming at V came to 1 base and at J to 7 bases, leaving 3 bases not matched to a gene. There are 14 residues in the CDR3. The CDR3 nucleotides are TGTGCCAGCAGTGAAGGAAACAGGGGGAACACCATATATTTT. Translation: CASSEGNRGNTIYF.

This clonotype was observed many times. The chain recombines TRBV5-1 with TRBJ2-7; the match to TRBD1 covers 8 bases. Germline loops: CDR1 SGHRS, CDR2 YFSETQ. The junction had 7 bases not matched to a gene; V was cut back by 0 bases and J by 5 bases. The CDR3 has 15 amino acids. CDR3 sequence reads: CASSLVGDRGNEQYF. In DNA, the CDR3 is TGCGCCAGCAGCTTGGTCGGAGACAGGGGTAACGAGCAGTACTTC. Full variable domain (remainder filled in from reference TRBV5-1 and TRBJ2-7): KAGVTQTPRYLIKTRGQQVTLSCSPISGHRSVSWYQQTPGQGLQFLFEYFSETQRNKGNFPGRFSGRQFSNSRSEMNVSTLELGDSALYLCASSLVGDRGNEQYFGPGTRLTVT.

This clonotype showed up just a few times. J is TRBJ2-3 and V is TRBV28; 7 bases match TRBD2. The V gene end was trimmed by 3 bases and the J gene end by 0 bases; junction bases not matched to a gene: 6. Germline CDR1 and CDR2: MDHEN and SYDVKM. CDR3 length equals 16 residues. In DNA form, the CDR3 reads TGTGCCAGCAGTTTCCCTAGCGGAACTAGCACAGATACGCAGTATTTT. As protein: CASSFPSGTSTDTQYF.

With respect to this clonotype: This may be a read error, as it is one base from a much larger clone. This CDR3 is CSARDPGAGHGYTF. As DNA, the CDR3 is TGCAGTGCTAGAGATCCAGGGGCCGGCCATGGCTACACCTTC. The gene calls are TRBV20-1 and TRBJ1-2; possibly TRBD1 for D (6 bases). The CDR3 consists of 14 residues. V was trimmed by 0 bases and J by 6 bases, leaving 14 bases between them. The germline V gene encodes CDR1 DFQATT and CDR2 SNEGSKA (reference sequence).

Concerning this clonotype: At one of its ends the junction is not consistent with the germline gene, which may arise from a read error. The chain joins TRBV2 to TRBJ1-2; 8 positions agree with TRBD1. The CDR3 spans 14 residues. CDR1 and CDR2 from the germline V gene are SNHLY and FYNNEI. The CDR3 protein is CATSGGTGSYGYTF. The CDR3, as DNA: TGTGCCACCAGTGGAGGGACAGGCTCCTATGGCTACACCTTC.

This chain joins TRBV13 and TRBJ2-1; possible D gene TRBD2, 5 bases. This CDR3 has 15 residues. Germline CDR1 is PRHDT and CDR2 is FYEKMQ (reference sequence). V shed 5 bases and J shed 9 bases, with 20 bases lying between them. CDR3 coding DNA: TGTGCCAGCAGCCATCTGAAGGTGACGGACTTTGAGCAGTTCTTC. This gives the protein CASSHLKVTDFEQFF.

In its sample, this clonotype was seen once. This chain uses TRBV7-2 with TRBJ2-7; tentative D call: TRBD1 (6 bases). V dropped 6 bases and J dropped 2 bases, with 20 bases sitting between them. Germline V lookup: CDR1 SGHTA, CDR2 FQGNSA. There are 16 residues in the CDR3. CDR3 sequence reads: CASRYLTGQETYEQYF. The CDR3 DNA reads as TGTGCCAGCAGGTATCTGACAGGACAAGAGACCTACGAGCAGTACTTC.

The chain is built from TRBV20-1 and TRBJ2-5, with D tentatively TRBD1 (6 bases). This CDR3 is built from 16 residues. Looked up from germline, CDR1 is DFQATT and CDR2 is SNEGSKA (reference sequence). Trimming shortened V by 3 bases and J by 4 bases, and 21 bases separated the two germline ends. As DNA, the CDR3 is TGCAGTGCTAGTGCTTTCGAGCCAGGGGAAGGAGAGACCCAGTACTTC. This gives the protein CSASAFEPGEGETQYF.

This clonotype has ten or more counts. This rearrangement joins TRBV28 to TRBJ2-7; D uncertain. The germline V and J ends were trimmed by 5 bases and 4 bases, with 3 bases remaining between them. Germline-derived CDR1 and CDR2 are MDHEN and SYDVKM. This CDR3 is 10 amino acids long. The CDR3 loop reads CASSVYEQYF. The CDR3 nucleotides read TGTGCCAGCAGTGTATACGAGCAGTACTTC.

The CDR3 is CASSESQISVGQPQHF. In nucleotides, the CDR3 is TGCGCCAGCAGTGAGTCGCAGATTAGTGTGGGTCAGCCCCAGCATTTT. The J gene is TRBJ1-5, the V gene TRBV10-1; no clear D. The CDR3 covers 16 residues. The V end lost 0 bases, the J end lost 6 bases, and 15 bases lay between the germline ends. In germline, CDR1 is WNHNN, CDR2 SYGVQD (reference sequence).

This clonotype was counted a few times. This rearrangement joins TRBV29-1 to TRBJ2-5; no definite D call. The CDR3 runs to 14 residues. Germline loops: CDR1 SQVTM, CDR2 ANQGSEA. Deletions cut 7 bases from V and 2 bases from J, with 17 bases between. CDR3 amino acids: CSAVAEIGQETQYF. In nucleotides, the CDR3 is TGCAGCGCAGTTGCGGAGATAGGGCAAGAGACCCAGTACTTC.

The J gene is TRBJ2-3, the V gene TRBV20-1, with 13 bases matching TRBD2. J was trimmed by 1 base and V by 2 bases; bases with no gene match: 12. The CDR3 contains 19 residues. Germline CDR1 is DFQATT and CDR2 is SNEGSKA (reference sequence). The CDR3 is CSARSPGLAGRGGTDTQYF. The DNA for the CDR3 is TGCAGTGCTAGATCCCCGGGACTAGCGGGGAGAGGGGGCACAGATACGCAGTATTTT.

Comments on this clonotype: Given the absence of the conserved phenylalanine or tryptophan at the CDR3 end, a read error is likely. The CDR3 DNA sequence: TGCGCCAGCAGCCAAGATAATCGCGGCCACAATGAGCAGTTCTCC. Encoded protein: CASSQDNRGHNEQFS. The rearrangement uses TRBV10-2 and TRBJ2-1; D remains ambiguous. CDR3 size: 15 residues. V was pared by 6 bases and J by 5 bases, with 17 bases between. CDR1 and CDR2 (germline): WSHSY, SAAADI.

Note on this clonotype: This CDR3 is missing its conserved last phenylalanine or tryptophan, likely due to a read error. The chain recombines TRBV2 with TRBJ2-1; 8 bases fit TRBD2. The CDR3 totals 14 residues. In germline, CDR1 is SNHLY, CDR2 FYNNEI. Trimming cost V 7 bases and J 11 bases; bases outside gene matches: 13. CDR3 coding DNA: TGTGCCAGCAAACGGAGCGGGGGAGCGAATAAGCAGTTCCTC. Translating gives CASKRSGGANKQFL.

The V and J genes are TRBV7-9 and TRBJ2-1; D is ambiguous. The V and J ends lost 0 bases and 10 bases respectively, with 13 bases between them. This CDR3 is built from 14 residues. The germline V gene has CDR1 SEHNR and CDR2 FQNEAQ (reference sequence). This CDR3 reads CASSLAGWAREQFF. The DNA for the CDR3 is TGTGCCAGCAGCTTAGCGGGCTGGGCTAGGGAGCAGTTCTTC.

The V call is TRBV19, the J call TRBJ1-1; the match to TRBD1 covers 7 bases. CDR1 and CDR2 (germline): LNHDA, SQIVND (reference sequence). The CDR3 spans 13 residues. After removal of 9 bases from V and 1 base from J, the junction contained 5 bases not matched to a gene. CDR3 DNA: TGTGCCAGCAGTTGGACAGGGAACACTGAAGCTTTCTTT. Its translation is CASSWTGNTEAFF.

J is TRBJ2-1 and V is TRBV6-5; the match to TRBD2 covers 11 bases. Germline-derived CDR1 and CDR2 are MNHEY and SVGAGI. Unmatched junction bases numbered 13, after V lost 2 bases and J lost 7 bases. There are 18 residues in the CDR3. The CDR3, as DNA: TGTGCCAGCAGTTACCTCCGGACCGGGACTAGCGGTACAAATGAGCAGTTCTTC. It yields the protein CASSYLRTGTSGTNEQFF.